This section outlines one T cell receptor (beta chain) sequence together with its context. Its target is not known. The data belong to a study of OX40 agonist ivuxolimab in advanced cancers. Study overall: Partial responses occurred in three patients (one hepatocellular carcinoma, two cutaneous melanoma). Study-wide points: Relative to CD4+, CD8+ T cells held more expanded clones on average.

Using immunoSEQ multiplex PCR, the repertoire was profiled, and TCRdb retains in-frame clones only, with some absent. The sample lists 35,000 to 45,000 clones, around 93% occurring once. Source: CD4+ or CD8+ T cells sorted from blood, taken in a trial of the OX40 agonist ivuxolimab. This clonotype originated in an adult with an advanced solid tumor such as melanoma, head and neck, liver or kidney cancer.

CDR3: CASSPDSGSPETQYF. The DNA for the CDR3 is TGTGCCAGCAGCCCTGACAGTGGGAGTCCGGAGACCCAGTACTTC. The chain couples TRBV7-3 to TRBJ2-5, with D perhaps matching TRBD1 or TRBD2 (5 bases each). This CDR3 spans 15 amino acids. With 5 bases removed from V and 5 bases from J, the gap between germline ends came to 18 bases. Looked up from germline, CDR1 is SGHTA and CDR2 is FQGTGA.